This T cell receptor beta chain was identified in a study of cytomegalovirus exposure and HLA in healthy donors. In its sample, this clone was seen a few times. Its antigen remains unknown. Per the germline V gene, CDR1 is SGHVS and CDR2 is FNYEAQ. The ends were cut back, 2 bases at V and 2 bases at J, with 6 bases in the middle. There are 14 residues in the CDR3. This PCR relied on a set of 60 Vbeta primers and 13 Jbeta primers. The table came from immunoSEQ multiplex PCR; TCRdb's copy has only in-frame clones and leaves some out. Here the sample spans under 200,000 clones, roughly 84% being singletons. General study findings and limits: HLA alleles showed associations with 15,000 to 20,000 TCR beta sequences in a later analysis, at a 0.05 false discovery rate. Of the V segments, some could not be distinguished, including TRBV6-2 and TRBV6-3, and were excluded. The HLA-A and HLA-B alleles of most subjects were reportedly predicted accurately from TCR beta sequences.

The receptor comes from a man aged 50 or older in good health and CMV-seropositive. Sequencing was carried out using PBMCs. The chain links TRBV7-6 to TRBJ1-4; D not certain. The CDR3 DNA reads TGTGCCAGCAGCTTATCCAGGACTAATGAAAAACTGTTTTTT. It specifies CASSLSRTNEKLFF.